This TCR beta chain was sequenced in a study of early T cells in non-severe SARS-CoV-2 infection. Study information: Sequencing targeted bulk RNA from unsorted whole blood, leaving chains unpaired.

Individual cDNA molecules carried attached unique molecular identifiers. TCRdb ran MiXCR on the 5' RACE reads and lists one entry per CDR3 protein. Of 100,000 to 120,000 distinct CDR3 sequences listed, about an eighth are singletons. This clonotype was counted ten times or more. The antigen remains undetermined. The CDR3 runs 13 residues. The germline CDR1 and CDR2 sequences are MDHEN and SYDVKM. Trimming pared 2 bases from V and 3 bases from J, leaving 8 bases between. Regarding the study as a whole: CD4 and private specificities were missed by VDJdb matching, which favored anti-spike CD8 responses.

Specimen: whole blood. V gene TRBV28 combines with J gene TRBJ2-7; D is possibly TRBD1 (5 bases). The source of this sequence is an adult who was a healthcare worker with PCR-confirmed SARS-CoV-2 infection or an uninfected control (not recorded which). The CDR3: CASSLNQGYEQYF. The CDR3 DNA reads TGTGCCAGCAGTTTAAATCAGGGCTACGAGCAGTACTTC.